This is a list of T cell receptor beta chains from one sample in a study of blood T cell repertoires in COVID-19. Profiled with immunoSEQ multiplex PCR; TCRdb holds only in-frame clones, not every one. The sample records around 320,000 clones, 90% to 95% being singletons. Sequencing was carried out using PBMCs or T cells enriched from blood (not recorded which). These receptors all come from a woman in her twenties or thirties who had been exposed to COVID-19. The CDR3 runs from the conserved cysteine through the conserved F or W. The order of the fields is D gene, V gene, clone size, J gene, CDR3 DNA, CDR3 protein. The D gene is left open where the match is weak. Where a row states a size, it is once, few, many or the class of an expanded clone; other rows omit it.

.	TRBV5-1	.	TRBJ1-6	TGCGCCAGCAGCTTTACACAGCTTTATAATTCACCCCTCCACTTT	CASSFTQLYNSPLHF
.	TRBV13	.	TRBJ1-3	TGTGCCAGCAGCTTGGGTGGACAGCCCTCTGGAAACACCATATATTTT	CASSLGGQPSGNTIYF
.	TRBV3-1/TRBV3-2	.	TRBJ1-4	TGTGCCAGCAGCCAAGATGGGCGGACTTATGAAAAACTGTTTTTT	CASSQDGRTYEKLFF
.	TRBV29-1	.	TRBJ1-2	TGCAGCGTTGAATGGGGGCGCGACTATGGCTACACCTTC	CSVEWGRDYGYTF
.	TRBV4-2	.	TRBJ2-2	TGTGCCAGCAGCGGCCGGGACTTGAACACCGGGGAGCTGTTTTTT	CASSGRDLNTGELFF
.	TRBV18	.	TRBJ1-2	TGTGCCAGCTCCGTAAGCAGGGGAGCCTATGGCTACACCTTC	CASSVSRGAYGYTF
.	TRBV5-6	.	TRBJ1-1	TGTGCCAGCAGCTTCGACAGGAGTCTGAAAGCTTTCTTT	CASSFDRSLKAFF
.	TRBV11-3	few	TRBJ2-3	TGTGCCAGCGGAGACGACAGAAGCACAGATACGCAGTATTTT	CASGDDRSTDTQYF
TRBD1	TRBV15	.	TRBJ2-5	TGTGCCACCAGCAGAGATTGGGGACAGGGAGATGGGCCCCAAGAGACCCAGTACTTC	CATSRDWGQGDGPQETQYF
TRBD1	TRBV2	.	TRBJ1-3	TGTGCCAGCACCGGGACAGCCGGAAACACCATATATTTT	CASTGTAGNTIYF
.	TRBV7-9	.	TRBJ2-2	TGTGCCAGCAGCTTAGCCGGGGGCGGGGAGCTGTTTTTT	CASSLAGGGELFF
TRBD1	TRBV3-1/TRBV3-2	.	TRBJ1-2	TGTGCCAGCAGCCAAAGAATGGGACAGGGGTACTATGGCTACACCTTC	CASSQRMGQGYYGYTF
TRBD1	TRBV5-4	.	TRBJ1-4	TGTGCCAGCAGCACGCAGGGGGCGGTGGATGAAAAACTGTTTTTT	CASSTQGAVDEKLFF
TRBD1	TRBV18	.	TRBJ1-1	TGTGCCAGCTCACTGGGACAGATGAACACTGAAGCTTTCTTT	CASSLGQMNTEAFF
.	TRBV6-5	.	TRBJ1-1	TGTGCCAGCAGCCTTACAGGGAACACTGAAGCTTTCTTT	CASSLTGNTEAFF
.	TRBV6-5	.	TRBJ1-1	TGTGCCAGCAGTCCGGCAGGGAACACTGAAGCTTTCTTT	CASSPAGNTEAFF
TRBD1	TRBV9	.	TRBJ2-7	TGTGCCAGCAGCGTAGACAGGGGAACCTACGAGCAGTACTTC	CASSVDRGTYEQYF
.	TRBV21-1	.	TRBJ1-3	TGTGCCAGCACCCCACGCCGACAGAAAAGCTCTGGAAACACCATATATTTT	CASTPRRQKSSGNTIYF
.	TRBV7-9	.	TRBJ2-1	TGTGCCAGCAGCTTTTCACCCCGCGATGAGCAGTTCTTC	CASSFSPRDEQFF
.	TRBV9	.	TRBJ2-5	TGTGCCAGCAGCGTAGGACGTCGGGAGCCAGATGAGACCCAGTACTTC	CASSVGRREPDETQYF
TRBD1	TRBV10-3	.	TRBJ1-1	TGTGCCATCAGTTCGGGACAGGGAAACACTGAAGCTTTCTTT	CAISSGQGNTEAFF
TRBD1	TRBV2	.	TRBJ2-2	TGTGCCAGCAACCGACAGGGTAACACCGGGGAGCTGTTTTTT	CASNRQGNTGELFF